This section outlines one T cell receptor beta chain sequence together with its context. Its antigen is not known. The data derive from a study of T cell responses to AZD1222 COVID-19 vaccine. On the study more broadly: The study pooled second doses at about 4 or about 12 weeks. The study's findings and limits: It should be noted that donors were predominantly white British and more often female, and clonal diversity was possibly underestimated.

Sequenced by immunoSEQ multiplex PCR; TCRdb stores in-frame clones only, minus some. The table includes roughly 260,000 clones, approximately 93% detected once. V lost 4 bases, J lost 3 bases, and 8 bases lay in between. CDR3 length: 13 residues. Per germline, CDR1 SGHRS and CDR2 YFSETQ. The genes are TRBV5-1 and TRBJ1-3; D gene uncertain. This sample comprised peripheral blood, obtained on day 0 of AZD1222 vaccination. This TCR derives from an adult in good health. The CDR3 is CASSLWDGNTIYF. The CDR3 DNA reads as TGCGCCAGCAGCCTTTGGGATGGAAACACCATATATTTT. Based on the CDR3 plus reference TRBV5-1 and TRBJ1-3, the full variable domain is KAGVTQTPRYLIKTRGQQVTLSCSPISGHRSVSWYQQTPGQGLQFLFEYFSETQRNKGNFPGRFSGRQFSNSRSEMNVSTLELGDSALYLCASSLWDGNTIYFGEGSWLTVV.